The next 9 T cell receptor beta chains were all read from a single sample in a study of blood T cell repertoires in COVID-19. Sequencing used immunoSEQ multiplex PCR; TCRdb keeps in-frame clones, though not all of them. Among roughly 66,000 clones listed, 90% to 95% were seen once. The sample was peripheral blood. These receptors were obtained from a human donor in a cohort sampled during active COVID-19.

V is TRBV11-2 and J is TRBJ2-2; 8 nucleotides align to TRBD1. Germline V CDR1 and CDR2: SGHAT, FQNNGV. CDR3 length: 17 residues. Germline trimming cut 2 bases from V and 4 bases from J; bases unmatched to any gene: 9. The chain's CDR3 is CASSLRPTDRGTGELFF. Here the CDR3 DNA reads TGTGCCAGCAGCTTACGACCGACCGACAGGGGCACCGGGGAGCTGTTTTTT.

The CDR3: CASSPGQGYETQYF. In nucleotides, the CDR3 is TGCGCCAGCAGCCCGGGACAGGGATATGAGACCCAGTACTTC. The chain links TRBV5-1 to TRBJ2-5; 9 nucleotides agree with TRBD1. V was clipped by 4 bases and J by 5 bases; unmatched bases: 6. Germline V gene sequence: CDR1 SGHRS, CDR2 YFSETQ. This CDR3 is 14 amino acids long.

This chain links TRBV5-1 with TRBJ2-7; TRBD2 aligns across 9 bases. The trim removed 0 bases at V and 0 bases at J, leaving 4 bases unmatched. The CDR3 sequence is 16 residues long. CDR1 is SGHRS, CDR2 YFSETQ, per germline. In DNA, the CDR3 is TGCGCCAGCAGCTTGGAGATTAGCGGGAGCTCCTACGAGCAGTACTTC. It is translated as CASSLEISGSSYEQYF. The whole variable domain, remainder taken from reference TRBV5-1 and TRBJ2-7, is KAGVTQTPRYLIKTRGQQVTLSCSPISGHRSVSWYQQTPGQGLQFLFEYFSETQRNKGNFPGRFSGRQFSNSRSEMNVSTLELGDSALYLCASSLEISGSSYEQYFGPGTRLTVT.

This chain uses TRBV7-9 with TRBJ1-5; 7 bases are a match to TRBD1. The CDR3 has 15 residues. J was trimmed by 4 bases and V by 5 bases; bases with no gene match: 8. Germline loops: CDR1 SEHNR, CDR2 FQNEAQ (reference sequence). The CDR3 region has the DNA TGTGCCAGCAGCCTAACCGGGACAGTAAATCAGCCCCAGCATTTT. It is translated as CASSLTGTVNQPQHF.

The J gene is TRBJ1-1, the V gene TRBV2; D is unclear. The germline V and J ends were trimmed by 4 bases and 1 base, with 7 bases remaining between them. The CDR3 has 13 residues. Germline V gene lookup returns CDR1 SNHLY and CDR2 FYNNEI. As DNA, the CDR3 is TGTGCCAGCAGTGGGGAGGGGAACACTGAAGCTTTCTTT. It is translated as CASSGEGNTEAFF.

The genes are TRBV5-4 and TRBJ2-3; TRBD1 matches 9 bases. The trim removed 4 bases at V and 3 bases at J, leaving 9 bases unmatched. CDR1 is SGHNT and CDR2 is YYREEE in the germline V gene (reference sequence). The CDR3 is 16 residues long. The CDR3 protein is CASSLNRGLETDTQYF. As DNA, the CDR3 is TGTGCCAGCAGCCTAAACAGGGGGCTTGAGACAGATACGCAGTATTTT.

The chain uses TRBV4-1 and TRBJ2-3; TRBD2 matches at 8 bases. Germline assignment: CDR1 MGHRA and CDR2 YSYEKL. The CDR3 runs 17 residues. J lost 4 bases, V lost 0 bases, and 9 bases had no gene match. CDR3: CASSQERSGGRADTQYF. The CDR3 DNA is TGCGCCAGCAGCCAAGAGAGGTCGGGAGGGCGGGCAGATACGCAGTATTTT.

This chain connects TRBV12-3 or TRBV12-4 to TRBJ1-1; D possibly corresponds to TRBD1 (6 bases). V was trimmed by 5 bases and J by 11 bases, leaving 12 bases between them. The CDR3 consists of 11 residues. Written as DNA, the CDR3 is TGTGCCAGCAGTCGGACAGATGTGGCTTTCTTT. Its translation is CASSRTDVAFF.

The chain couples TRBV5-1 to TRBJ2-5, with 13 nucleotides matching TRBD2. CDR3 length equals 17 residues. V was pared by 4 bases and J by 2 bases, with 8 bases of the junction left unmatched. Germline V lookup: CDR1 SGHRS, CDR2 YFSETQ. CDR3 nucleotides: TGCGCCAGCAGCACCGGACTAGCGGGAGTTCGGCAAGAGACCCAGTACTTC. Protein product: CASSTGLAGVRQETQYF.